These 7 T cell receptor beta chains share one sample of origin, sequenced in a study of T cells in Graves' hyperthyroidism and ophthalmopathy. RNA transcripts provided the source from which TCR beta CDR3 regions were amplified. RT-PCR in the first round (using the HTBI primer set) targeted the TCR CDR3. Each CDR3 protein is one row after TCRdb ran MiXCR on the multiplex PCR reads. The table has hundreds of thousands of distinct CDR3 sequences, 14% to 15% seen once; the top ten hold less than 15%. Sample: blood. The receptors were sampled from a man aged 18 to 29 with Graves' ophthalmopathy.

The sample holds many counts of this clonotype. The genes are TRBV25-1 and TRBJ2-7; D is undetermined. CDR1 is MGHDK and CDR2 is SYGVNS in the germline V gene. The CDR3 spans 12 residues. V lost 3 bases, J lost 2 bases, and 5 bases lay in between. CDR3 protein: CASSDFPYEQYF. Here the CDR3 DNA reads TGTGCCAGCAGTGATTTTCCCTACGAGCAGTACTTC.

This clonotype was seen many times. The CDR3 loop is CASSFLQGAPGEQYF. The CDR3 bases are TGTGCCAGCAGTTTTCTTCAGGGGGCGCCTGGGGAGCAGTACTTC. The chain combines TRBV12-3 or TRBV12-4 with TRBJ2-7; 8 bases align to TRBD1. V lost 3 bases, J lost 7 bases, and 11 bases stayed unmatched. The CDR3 runs 15 residues.

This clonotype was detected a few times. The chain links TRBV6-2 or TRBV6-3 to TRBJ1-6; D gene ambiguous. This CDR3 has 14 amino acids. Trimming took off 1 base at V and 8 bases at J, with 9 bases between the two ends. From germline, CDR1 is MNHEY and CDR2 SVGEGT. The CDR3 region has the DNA TGTGCCAGCAGTTACTTAGCAGGAGATTCACCCCTCCACTTT. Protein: CASSYLAGDSPLHF.

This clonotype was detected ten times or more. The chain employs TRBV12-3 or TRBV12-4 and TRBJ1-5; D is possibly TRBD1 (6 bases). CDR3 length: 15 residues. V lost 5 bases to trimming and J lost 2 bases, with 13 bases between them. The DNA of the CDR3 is TGTGCCAGCAGTCCCACAGGGCTTGGCAATCAGCCCCAGCATTTT. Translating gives CASSPTGLGNQPQHF.

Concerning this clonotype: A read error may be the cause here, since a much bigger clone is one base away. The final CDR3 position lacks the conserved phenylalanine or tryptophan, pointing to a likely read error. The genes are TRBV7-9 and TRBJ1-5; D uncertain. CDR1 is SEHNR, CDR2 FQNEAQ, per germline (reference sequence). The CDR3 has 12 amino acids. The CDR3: CASSLSTQPQHL. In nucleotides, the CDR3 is TGTGCCAGCAGCTTAAGCACTCAGCCCCAGCATCTT.

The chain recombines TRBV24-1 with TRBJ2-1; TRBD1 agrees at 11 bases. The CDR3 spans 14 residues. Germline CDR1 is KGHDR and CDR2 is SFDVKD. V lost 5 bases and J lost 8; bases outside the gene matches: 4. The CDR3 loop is CATSGGQGADEQFF. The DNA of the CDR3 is TGTGCCACCAGTGGAGGACAGGGGGCGGATGAGCAGTTCTTC.

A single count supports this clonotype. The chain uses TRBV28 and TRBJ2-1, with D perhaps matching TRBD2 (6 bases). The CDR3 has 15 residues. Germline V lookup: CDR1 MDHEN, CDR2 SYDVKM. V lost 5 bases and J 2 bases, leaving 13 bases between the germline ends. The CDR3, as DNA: TGTGCCAGCAGTGCAGGTTGGGGGGCCTACAATGAGCAGTTCTTC. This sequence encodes CASSAGWGAYNEQFF. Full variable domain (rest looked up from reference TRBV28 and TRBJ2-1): DVKVTQSSRYLVKRTGEKVFLECVQDMDHENMFWYRQDPGLGLRLIYFSYDVKMKEKGDIPEGYSVSREKKERFSLILESASTNQTSMYLCASSAGWGAYNEQFFGPGTRLTVL.